The 20 T cell receptor beta chains reported below all come from one sample, sequenced in a study of cytomegalovirus exposure and HLA in healthy donors. It was with 60 Vbeta and 13 Jbeta primers that the PCR ran. Libraries were prepared by immunoSEQ multiplex PCR; TCRdb keeps only in-frame clonotypes and omits some of them. The sample gives about 120,000 clones, around 82% of which show up once; 0.95% to 1.5% is in the top ten. The sequencing input was PBMCs. The source of these receptors is a female donor in good health and CMV-seronegative.

The chain employs TRBV5-1 and TRBJ1-6; TRBD1 matches at 9 bases. The CDR3 consists of 16 residues. The germline CDR1 and CDR2 sequences are SGHRS and YFSETQ. V was pared by 4 bases and J by 8 bases, with 10 bases of the junction left unmatched. This CDR3 is CASSLRPGQGDSPLHF. CDR3 DNA sequence: TGCGCCAGCAGCCTCCGACCGGGACAGGGAGATTCACCCCTCCACTTT.

This clone was seen a few times. The genes are TRBV4-2 and TRBJ1-2; D unresolved. The CDR3 covers 16 residues. Germline V gene data show CDR1 as LGHNA and CDR2 as YNFKEQ. The V end lost 0 bases, the J end lost 2 bases, and 13 bases lay between the germline ends. The CDR3 sequence: CASSQDLAGLNYGYTF. For the CDR3, the DNA is TGTGCCAGCAGCCAAGATTTAGCGGGGTTGAACTATGGCTACACCTTC.

V is TRBV5-1 and J is TRBJ2-1; no firm D call. This CDR3 spans 15 amino acids. CDR1 and CDR2 (germline): SGHRS, YFSETQ. V lost 0 bases and J 6 bases, leaving 13 bases between the germline ends. This CDR3 is CASSLGLSVGNEQFF. The CDR3 DNA reads as TGCGCCAGCAGCTTGGGACTCAGCGTCGGCAATGAGCAGTTCTTC.

The V gene is TRBV5-4, the J gene TRBJ1-5; weak D call: TRBD1 (5 bases). The germline gives CDR1 SGHNT, CDR2 YYREEE (reference sequence). This CDR3 comprises 14 residues. The V end was cut by 0 bases, the J end by 6 bases, with 10 bases between. The CDR3 region has the DNA TGTGCCAGCAGCTTGGGGGGGGTCGGTCAGCCCCAGCATTTT. As protein: CASSLGGVGQPQHF.

This clone appeared a few times. The chain has TRBV7-2 and TRBJ1-6, with D unresolved. Trimming removed 3 bases at V and 7 bases at J, with 13 bases between. The germline V gene has CDR1 SGHTA and CDR2 FQGNSA. The CDR3 runs to 15 residues. CDR3 amino acids: CASSLRRSSNSPLHF. CDR3 coding DNA: TGTGCCAGCAGCTTGCGCCGATCTTCCAATTCACCCCTCCACTTT.

The chain has TRBV5-6 and TRBJ2-7; perhaps TRBD2 as D (5 bases). CDR1 is SGHDT, CDR2 YYEEEE, per germline. Trimming stripped 4 bases from V and 3 bases from J, with 11 bases between. The CDR3 is 13 amino acids. The chain's CDR3 is CASSGGPNYEQYF. DNA of the CDR3: TGTGCCAGCAGCGGAGGACCAAACTACGAGCAGTACTTC. Combining the CDR3 with reference TRBV5-6 and TRBJ2-7 gives the whole variable domain DAGVTQSPTHLIKTRGQQVTLRCSPKSGHDTVSWYQQALGQGPQFIFQYYEEEERQRGNFPDRFSGHQFPNYSSELNVNALLLGDSALYLCASSGGPNYEQYFGPGTRLTVT.

The chain joins TRBV15 to TRBJ2-3, with 7 bases matching TRBD1. The CDR3 contains 13 residues. V lost 9 bases, J lost 4 bases, and 7 bases stayed unmatched. Germline V CDR1 and CDR2: LNHNV, YYDKDF (reference sequence). This CDR3 reads CATDRELSDTQYF. The DNA of the CDR3 is TGTGCCACAGACAGGGAATTATCAGATACGCAGTATTTT.

V gene TRBV9 combines with J gene TRBJ2-1; 11 positions agree with TRBD2. V shed 1 base and J 2 bases; nucleotides not matched to a gene: 8. CDR1 and CDR2 (germline): SGDLS, YYNGEE. This CDR3 contains 18 residues. In nucleotides, the CDR3 is TGTGCCAGCAGCGTAACGATAGCGGGAGGGTACCCCTACAATGAGCAGTTCTTC. It specifies CASSVTIAGGYPYNEQFF. Based on the CDR3 plus reference TRBV9 and TRBJ2-1, the full variable domain is DSGVTQTPKHLITATGQRVTLRCSPRSGDLSVYWYQQSLDQGLQFLIQYYNGEERAKGNILERFSAQQFPDLHSELNLSSLELGDSALYFCASSVTIAGGYPYNEQFFGPGTRLTVL.

This clone was seen more than once but under ten times. The rearrangement joins TRBV15 to TRBJ2-1; D uncertain. The CDR3 is made up of 15 amino acids. In germline, CDR1 is LNHNV, CDR2 YYDKDF (reference sequence). V gave up 3 bases and J gave up 8 bases, with 17 bases separating them. The CDR3: CATSRAALRGDEQFF. The CDR3 DNA sequence: TGTGCCACCAGCAGGGCAGCTTTAAGAGGCGATGAGCAGTTCTTC. Combining the CDR3 with reference TRBV15 and TRBJ2-1 gives the whole variable domain DAMVIQNPRYQVTQFGKPVTLSCSQTLNHNVMYWYQQKSSQAPKLLFHYYDKDFNNEADTPDNFQSRRPNTSFCFLDIRSPGLGDTAMYLCATSRAALRGDEQFFGPGTRLTVL.

V usage is TRBV28 and J usage is TRBJ2-7; the D is unclear. Trimming removed 7 bases from V and 3 bases from J, with 7 bases in between. CDR3 length equals 11 residues. Germline CDR1 MDHEN, CDR2 SYDVKM. DNA for the CDR3: TGTGCCAGCACGTCCCGCTACGAGCAGTACTTC. Protein: CASTSRYEQYF.

This chain links TRBV7-3 with TRBJ2-1; 7 nucleotides match TRBD2. The V and J ends lost 4 bases and 6 bases, in that order; junction bases with no gene match: 3. The germline CDR1 and CDR2 sequences are SGHTA and FQGTGA. This CDR3 is 13 amino acids long. The CDR3 loop is CASSYGGGNEQFF. In nucleotides, the CDR3 is TGTGCCAGCAGCTATGGGGGGGGCAATGAGCAGTTCTTC.

The chain combines TRBV29-1 with TRBJ1-1; possible D gene TRBD1, 6 bases. This CDR3 comprises 12 residues. V dropped 7 bases and J dropped 3 bases, with 12 bases sitting between them. Germline-derived CDR1 and CDR2 are SQVTM and ANQGSEA. In DNA, the CDR3 is TGCAGCGGGAACAGGGTAGACACTGAAGCTTTCTTT. It specifies CSGNRVDTEAFF.

The chain recombines TRBV11-2 with TRBJ2-2, with a possible D match to TRBD1 (5 bases). This CDR3 contains 15 residues. CDR1 SGHAT and CDR2 FQNNGV come from the germline V gene. Trimming left V 6 bases short and J 1 base short, with 12 bases between. CDR3 coding DNA: TGTGCCAGCAGGGGGCGGACCTTGAACACCGGGGAGCTGTTTTTT. Protein: CASRGRTLNTGELFF.

The V call is TRBV30, the J call TRBJ1-1; 9 bases line up with TRBD1. Germline assignment: CDR1 GTSNPN and CDR2 SVGIG (reference sequence). Trimming removed 0 bases from V and 6 bases from J; junction bases left unmatched: 8. The CDR3 is 15 residues long. The CDR3, as DNA: TGTGCCTGGAGTGTTGTCGGGACAGGGCTGGCTGAAGCTTTCTTT. This codes for CAWSVVGTGLAEAFF. Drawing the rest from reference TRBV30 and TRBJ1-1, the complete variable domain is SQTIHQWPATLVQPVGSPLSLECTVEGTSNPNLYWYRQAAGRGLQLLFYSVGIGQISSEVPQNLSASRPQDRQFILSSKKLLLSDSGFYLCAWSVVGTGLAEAFFGQGTRLTVV.

This clone was seen a few times. This rearrangement joins TRBV5-4 to TRBJ2-5; 10 nucleotides align to TRBD1. In germline, CDR1 is SGHNT, CDR2 YYREEE (reference sequence). CDR3 size: 15 residues. Unmatched junction bases numbered 7, after V lost 4 bases and J lost 4 bases. The CDR3 loop reads CASSPGQGVRETQYF. For the CDR3, the DNA is TGTGCCAGCAGCCCTGGACAGGGGGTAAGAGAGACCCAGTACTTC.

J is TRBJ1-6 and V is TRBV28; 7 bases are a match to TRBD1. The germline V gene has CDR1 MDHEN and CDR2 SYDVKM. The length of the CDR3 is 15 residues. Germline trimming cut 4 bases from V and 13 bases from J; bases unmatched to any gene: 13. DNA for the CDR3: TGTGCCAGCAGTTCCGCCGGGACAGTCACAATGCCCCTCCACTTT. Protein product: CASSSAGTVTMPLHF.

This rearrangement joins TRBV27 to TRBJ1-1; no clear D gene. Trimming removed 1 base at V and 1 base at J, with 7 bases between. The CDR3 is 14 residues long. Germline assignment: CDR1 MNHEY and CDR2 SMNVEV (reference sequence). The CDR3 sequence: CASSLLPGNTEAFF. The CDR3 bases are TGTGCCAGCAGTTTATTGCCGGGGAACACTGAAGCTTTCTTT.

This sequence joins TRBV7-9 and TRBJ2-7, with D unresolved. V lost 4 bases and J 1 base, leaving 11 bases between the germline ends. This CDR3 is built from 14 residues. Looked up from germline, CDR1 is SEHNR and CDR2 is FQNEAQ (reference sequence). This chain's CDR3 is CASSSSDWSYEQYF. The CDR3 DNA follows: TGTGCCAGCAGCTCCTCAGACTGGTCCTACGAGCAGTACTTC.

The chain links TRBV13 to TRBJ2-7; D uncertain. Trimming cost V 0 bases and J 3 bases, with 9 bases left between them. Germline V gene data show CDR1 as PRHDT and CDR2 as FYEKMQ (reference sequence). The CDR3 is 14 amino acids. The CDR3, as DNA: TGTGCCAGCAGCTTAGGACTCAAATTCTACGAGCAGTACTTC. Translation gives CASSLGLKFYEQYF.

This clone was seen a single time. The V gene is TRBV2, the J gene TRBJ1-4; the match to TRBD1 covers 7 bases. This CDR3 comprises 13 residues. V was clipped by 6 bases and J by 5 bases; unmatched bases: 3. Germline V lookup: CDR1 SNHLY, CDR2 FYNNEI. CDR3 sequence reads: CASRKDRNEKLFF. The CDR3 coding sequence is TGTGCCAGCAGGAAGGACAGGAATGAAAAACTGTTTTTT.